This T cell receptor beta chain was sequenced during a study of cytomegalovirus exposure and HLA in healthy donors. The PCR contained 60 Vbeta and 13 Jbeta primers. Sequencing used immunoSEQ multiplex PCR; TCRdb keeps in-frame clones, though not all of them. The profile covers about 130,000 clones, with around 78% appearing a single time and around 1.8% taken by the ten largest. CDR3 size: 15 residues. Per germline, CDR1 SGHDT and CDR2 YYEEEE. Trimming took 0 bases from V and 7 from J; bases not matched to a gene: 7. The TCR sequence derives from a woman between 45 and 65 years old in good health and CMV-seronegative. The specimen was PBMCs. The J gene is TRBJ2-1, the V gene TRBV5-6, with 7 bases matching TRBD2. The CDR3 DNA reads as TGTGCCAGCAGCTTGGAGGGAGGGCCTCGAAATGAGCAGTTCTTC. This translates into CASSLEGGPRNEQFF.